This is a list of T cell receptor beta chains from one sample in a study of response to subunit inactivated influenza vaccine. One entry per CDR3 protein results from TCRdb running MiXCR on the RT-PCR reads. Seen here are approximately 570,000 distinct CDR3 sequences, 7.5% to 8.5% observed once, and the top ten hold 10% to 15%. Material: PBMCs from blood, obtained less than 30 months after vaccination. These receptors all come from a man between 50 and 69 years old who received an inactivated influenza vaccine. The CDR3 runs from the conserved cysteine through the conserved F or W. D genes are given only for firm matches. A clone size is listed for some rows: how often the clone was seen (once, few, many), or a class if it is expanded.

CASSPSGPDSPLHF	TRBV5-1	TRBJ1-6	many	.
CASTSSGATYNEQFF	TRBV7-9	TRBJ2-1	many	TRBD2
CASSLGTRSSYEQYF	TRBV5-6	TRBJ2-7	.	.
CASSARGVYGYTF	TRBV2	TRBJ1-2	many	.
CAISESATGELFF	TRBV10-3	TRBJ2-2	many	.
CASSLIVVWDRQQETQYF	TRBV12-3/TRBV12-4	TRBJ2-5	few	TRBD1
CASSLFGNQETQYF	TRBV28	TRBJ2-5	many	.
CASSLYGQNTDTQYF	TRBV7-9	TRBJ2-3	.	.
CSARLLAGGLVDTQYF	TRBV20-1	TRBJ2-3	.	TRBD2
CASSYSGTGGFVEQFF	TRBV6-5	TRBJ2-1	.	TRBD1
CAWAQLSSPLHF	TRBV30	TRBJ1-6	.	.
CASSSSSAAKNIQYF	TRBV7-2	TRBJ2-4	few	.
CASSSIRLAGNTGELFF	TRBV19	TRBJ2-2	.	TRBD2
CASSFFGLAGGSNEQFF	TRBV7-8	TRBJ2-1	few	TRBD2
CASRPGGANTEAFF	TRBV6-2/TRBV6-3	TRBJ1-1	.	.
CASSLVGGAVHEQFF	TRBV7-2	TRBJ2-1	.	TRBD1
CASSLAGTSGPNEQFF	TRBV5-1	TRBJ2-1	.	TRBD2
CASSPRSYEQYF	TRBV7-8	TRBJ2-7	many	.
CSARERLAGVETQYF	TRBV20-1	TRBJ2-5	.	TRBD2
CASGRIGTGGYNEQFF	TRBV6-1	TRBJ2-1	many	TRBD1
CASRVGPREALHF	TRBV4-2	TRBJ1-6	few	.
CASSGSGRAVNEQFF	TRBV5-1	TRBJ2-1	many	TRBD2
CASASWEYNEQFF	TRBV12-3/TRBV12-4	TRBJ2-1	.	.
CASSQELAARDTQYF	TRBV4-2	TRBJ2-3	many	TRBD2
CASSLMGQGRGAEAFF	TRBV28	TRBJ1-1	.	TRBD1
CATSVKPPGRDTGELFF	TRBV24-1	TRBJ2-2	.	.
CATSRDRQGHQPQHF	TRBV15	TRBJ1-5	many	.
CASSKFPNTEAFF	TRBV7-2	TRBJ1-1	few	.
CASSRDSVYNEQFF	TRBV5-1	TRBJ2-1	.	.
CSASSLAGGYDTQYF	TRBV20-1	TRBJ2-3	many	TRBD2
CASSLNKGTTKETQYF	TRBV7-3	TRBJ2-5	few	.
CASRRISTGELFF	TRBV19	TRBJ2-2	few	.
CASSWGGANTKNIQYF	TRBV11-2	TRBJ2-4	.	.
CSARAPPGQGFENTEAFF	TRBV20-1	TRBJ1-1	few	TRBD1
CASSEVEFQETQYF	TRBV2	TRBJ2-5	few	.
CSARRGGRETQYF	TRBV20-1	TRBJ2-5	few	TRBD2
CASSLILDNPYEQYF	TRBV7-9	TRBJ2-7	.	.
CASSRDLYGYTF	TRBV4-2	TRBJ1-2	many	.
CSAQDRGESGDTEAFF	TRBV20-1	TRBJ1-1	many	TRBD1
CSVGLGAKVSEAFF	TRBV29-1	TRBJ1-1	.	.
CSALNSGQDNEQFF	TRBV20-1	TRBJ2-1	few	TRBD1
CASSSVISSYEQYF	TRBV7-6	TRBJ2-7	few	.
CASSLMGTGVSNQPQHF	TRBV28	TRBJ1-5	few	TRBD1
CASTEETGITEAFF	TRBV12-3/TRBV12-4	TRBJ1-1	many	TRBD1
CASSPWTGTGECIQYF	TRBV3-1	TRBJ2-4	.	TRBD1
CASSLATGFQETQYF	TRBV5-1	TRBJ2-5	.	.
CASSYFSGRDFRDIQYF	TRBV6-5	TRBJ2-4	few	TRBD2
CASSVQGARRTEAFF	TRBV7-9	TRBJ1-1	many	TRBD1
CASRPVLAGGPDTQYF	TRBV27	TRBJ2-3	few	TRBD2
CASSSPGVPIYNEQFF	TRBV7-8	TRBJ2-1	.	.